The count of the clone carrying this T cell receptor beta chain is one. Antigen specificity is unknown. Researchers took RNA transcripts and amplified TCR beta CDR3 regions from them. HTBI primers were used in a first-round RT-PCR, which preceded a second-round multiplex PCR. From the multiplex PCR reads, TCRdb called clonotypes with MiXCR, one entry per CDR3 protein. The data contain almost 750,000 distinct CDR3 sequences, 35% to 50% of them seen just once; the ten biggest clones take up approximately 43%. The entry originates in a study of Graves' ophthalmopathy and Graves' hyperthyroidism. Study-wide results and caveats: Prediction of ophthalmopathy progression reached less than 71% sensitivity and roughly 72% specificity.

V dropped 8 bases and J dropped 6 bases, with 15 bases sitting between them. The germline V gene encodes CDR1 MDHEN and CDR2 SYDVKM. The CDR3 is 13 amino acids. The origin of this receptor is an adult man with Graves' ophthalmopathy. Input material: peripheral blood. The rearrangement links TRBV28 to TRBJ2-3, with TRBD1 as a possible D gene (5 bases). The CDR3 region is CASSTAHSDTQYF. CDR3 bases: TGTGCCAGCTCGACAGCCCATTCGGATACGCAGTATTTT. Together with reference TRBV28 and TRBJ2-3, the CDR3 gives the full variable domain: DVKVTQSSRYLVKRTGEKVFLECVQDMDHENMFWYRQDPGLGLRLIYFSYDVKMKEKGDIPEGYSVSREKKERFSLILESASTNQTSMYLCASSTAHSDTQYFGPGTRLTVL.